The rows below give T cell receptor beta chains drawn from one sample of a study of regulatory T cells in long-lasting Graves disease. TCRdb re-called the multiplex PCR reads through MiXCR, storing one row per CDR3 protein. The sample lists 400,000 or so distinct CDR3 sequences, about a quarter occurring once. The material was peripheral blood mononuclear cells (PBMCs), obtained when the disease was refractory, from a patient treated with antithyroid drugs. The receptors stem from a female donor with Graves disease. The CDR3 runs from the conserved cysteine through the conserved F or W. D genes are given only for firm matches. Size is stated for part of the rows, as once, few or many counts, or as a class when the clone is expanded.

TRBJ2-1,-,-,TRBV2,TGTGCCAGCAGTGTAAAGTCCTACAATGAGCAGTTCTTC,CASSVKSYNEQFF
TRBJ2-7,TRBD1,-,TRBV18,TGTGCCAGCTCACGACGACAGGGGAGGTCCTACGAGCAGTACTTC,CASSRRQGRSYEQYF
TRBJ2-7,TRBD2,-,TRBV18,TGTGCCAGCTCACCACCCGGGCGGGGGGCTGGGAACGAGCAGTACTTC,CASSPPGRGAGNEQYF
TRBJ2-7,TRBD1,-,TRBV7-9,TGTGCCAGCAGCTTTGGACGGGACAGGGCACCCTACGAGCAGTACTTC,CASSFGRDRAPYEQYF
TRBJ2-5,TRBD2,many,TRBV2,TGTGCCAGCGCATACGGCGGGAGGGCATCAGAGACCCAGTACTTC,CASAYGGRASETQYF
TRBJ1-5,-,few,TRBV18,TGTGCCAGCTCACCGGACCTCAGCAATCAGCCCCAGCATTTT,CASSPDLSNQPQHF
TRBJ2-7,-,many,TRBV30,TGTGCCTGGAGTGTACGGTCCTACGAGCAGTACTTC,CAWSVRSYEQYF
TRBJ2-2,TRBD2,many,TRBV19,TGTGCCAGTAGCGGGAGGACCGGGGAGCTGTTTTTT,CASSGRTGELFF
TRBJ1-2,TRBD1,-,TRBV20-1,TGCAGTGCTACAACTAACAGGGGCCGGGAGTCGAAGCTCACCTTC,CSATTNRGRESKLTF
TRBJ1-2,-,many,TRBV7-3,TGTGCCAGCTACCCGGGCAGGGACTATGGCTACACCTTC,CASYPGRDYGYTF
TRBJ2-2,TRBD2,-,TRBV6-2/TRBV6-3,TGTGCCAGCAGTTACTGGTCTAGCGGAGGGAACACCGGGGAGCTGTTTTTT,CASSYWSSGGNTGELFF
TRBJ1-2,-,-,TRBV20-1,TGCAGTGCTAGAGATAGGGGCGTCTATGGCTACACCTTC,CSARDRGVYGYTF
TRBJ1-6,-,many,TRBV5-1,TGCGCCAGCAGCTTGCGATCCCCGGGACAAGGCTCACCCCTCCACTTT,CASSLRSPGQGSPLHF
TRBJ2-4,TRBD1,-,TRBV11-3,TGTGCCAGCAGCTTGCTCTCGACAGGGCGGGCCAAAAACATTCAGTACTTC,CASSLLSTGRAKNIQYF
TRBJ2-5,TRBD2,many,TRBV28,TGTGCCAGCAGCCCGAGCGGGGGCTTCCAAGAGACCCAGTACTTC,CASSPSGGFQETQYF
TRBJ1-6,-,many,TRBV2,TGTGCCAGCAGTGGAGGAAATTCACCCCTCCACTTT,CASSGGNSPLHF
TRBJ2-7,-,-,TRBV15,TGTGCCACCAGCAGAGGGTCGGGATCCGAGCAGTACTTC,CATSRGSGSEQYF
TRBJ2-3,-,once,TRBV7-8,TGTGCCAGCAGCTCCAGTAACGGGATCCGCCGGGATACGCAGTATTTT,CASSSSNGIRRDTQYF
TRBJ1-6,-,once,TRBV9,TGTGCCAGCAGCGCCAATTCCGGGACCGATAATTCACCCCTCCACTTT,CASSANSGTDNSPLHF
TRBJ2-7,TRBD1,many,TRBV28,TGTGCCAGCAGTTTCACCAGGGACAGACGGCACGAGCAGTACTTC,CASSFTRDRRHEQYF
TRBJ1-2,TRBD1,-,TRBV29-1,TGCAGCGTCAGGACAGGGGTAAACTATGGCTACACCTTC,CSVRTGVNYGYTF
TRBJ2-2,-,many,TRBV7-9,TGTGCCAGCAGCCTCAAATCGACAGAGGGGGAGCTGTTTTTT,CASSLKSTEGELFF
TRBJ2-1,-,many,TRBV28,TGTGCCAGCAGTCCTTCTTCCGGGATTGAATACAATGAGCAGTTCTTC,CASSPSSGIEYNEQFF
TRBJ2-7,TRBD1,-,TRBV6-2/TRBV6-3,TGTGTCAGCAAACGGGGACAGGCTTCCTACGAGCAGTACTTC,CVSKRGQASYEQYF
TRBJ2-6,-,-,TRBV19,TGTGCCAGTAGTATTTTCGGCCAGGGGGCCAACGTCCTGACTTTC,CASSIFGQGANVLTF
TRBJ2-5,-,few,TRBV19,TGTGCCACCTCCAGGGGACGGGCTCGGGAGACCCAGTACTTC,CATSRGRARETQYF
TRBJ1-5,-,-,TRBV28,TGTGCCAGCACTTCGGGTTTTCAGCCCCAGCATTTT,CASTSGFQPQHF
TRBJ1-1,-,few,TRBV30,TGTGCCTGGAAGTGGGGGAAACTAAGAATCGGCACTGAAGCTTTCTTT,CAWKWGKLRIGTEAFF
TRBJ2-7,-,few,TRBV29-1,TGCAGCGTCATTAGGACAACCGAGCAGTACTTC,CSVIRTTEQYF
TRBJ1-1,TRBD1,few,TRBV7-9,TGTGCCAGCAGCTCCAGGGGGCGGGTGGACACTGAAGCTTTCTTT,CASSSRGRVDTEAFF
TRBJ1-2,-,many,TRBV11-1,TGTGCCAGCAGCTTAGAAGGGAACGGCTACACCTTC,CASSLEGNGYTF
TRBJ2-7,TRBD2,many,TRBV2,TGTGCCAGCAGTGATTTTACACCCAAGACTAGCTATAACTACGAGCAGTACTTC,CASSDFTPKTSYNYEQYF
TRBJ2-2,-,-,TRBV2,TGTGCCAGCAGGATTGACGGAAACACCGGGGAGCTGTTTTTT,CASRIDGNTGELFF
TRBJ1-1,-,-,TRBV7-2,TGTGCCAGCAGCCCCCCAGGGAGAATGAACACTGAAGCTTTCTTT,CASSPPGRMNTEAFF
TRBJ1-2,-,many,TRBV27,TGTGCCAGCAGGCCCGCAGTAACACCCTACTATGGCTACACCTTC,CASRPAVTPYYGYTF
TRBJ2-7,TRBD2,-,TRBV7-2,TGTGCCAGCAGCTCGGGACTAGCGGGGAGGCTTCACGAGCAGTACTTC,CASSSGLAGRLHEQYF
TRBJ1-5,-,few,TRBV5-1,TGCGCCAGCAGCTTGGATGCTTGGAGCAATCAGCCCCAGCATTTT,CASSLDAWSNQPQHF
TRBJ2-1,TRBD1,few,TRBV5-1,TGCGCCAGCAGCTGGACAGGGGGCTCCTACAATGAGCAGTTCTTC,CASSWTGGSYNEQFF
TRBJ2-2,-,-,TRBV7-6,TGTGCCAGCAGCAACACAGGGTGGGACGACACCGGGGAGCTGTTTTTT,CASSNTGWDDTGELFF
TRBJ1-6,-,many,TRBV30,TGTGCCTGGGGGAGAGTCAATTCACCCCTCCACTTT,CAWGRVNSPLHF
TRBJ2-1,TRBD2,-,TRBV20-1,TGCAGTGCTATCCACCCAATAGCGGGGAACAATGAGCAGTTCTTC,CSAIHPIAGNNEQFF
TRBJ1-6,-,few,TRBV7-9,TGTGCCAGCAGCTTAATTCAAACTAATTCACCCCTCCACTTT,CASSLIQTNSPLHF
TRBJ1-4,-,few,TRBV7-3,TGTGCCAGCAGCTCTACAAGACAAACTCCTTCCATCTATGAAAAACTGTTTTTT,CASSSTRQTPSIYEKLFF
TRBJ2-1,TRBD2,few,TRBV7-9,TGTGCCAGCAACCCACTAGCGGGGGGCGAGCAGTTCTTC,CASNPLAGGEQFF
TRBJ1-1,TRBD1,many,TRBV20-1,TGCAGTGCCCCGAGACAGGGGAACACTGAAGCTTTCTTT,CSAPRQGNTEAFF
TRBJ1-5,-,many,TRBV15,TGTGCCACCAGTACGGGAACAGGGAGCAATCAGCCCCAGCATTTT,CATSTGTGSNQPQHF
TRBJ1-5,-,-,TRBV19,TGTGCCAGTAGTATCGCGTGGGCCAATCAGCCCCAGCATTTT,CASSIAWANQPQHF
TRBJ1-5,-,-,TRBV4-1,TGCGCCAGCAGCCAAGAATATTCCGGACCCAGCAATCAGCCCCAGCATTTT,CASSQEYSGPSNQPQHF
TRBJ2-7,TRBD2,-,TRBV20-1,TGCAGTGCTAGCCATCCTCGGACTAGCGGGACCTACGAGCAGTACTTC,CSASHPRTSGTYEQYF
TRBJ2-5,-,-,TRBV29-1,TGCAGCGTTGATAAAACCAGGGAGATCCAGTACTTC,CSVDKTREIQYF
TRBJ2-5,-,few,TRBV29-1,TGCAGCGTCCTGAGGGGGAGCAAGTGGGAGACCCAGTACTTC,CSVLRGSKWETQYF
TRBJ2-7,TRBD1,few,TRBV5-1,TGCGCCAGCAGCTCGGATCCGGGACAGTTACTCTCCTACGAGCAGTACTTC,CASSSDPGQLLSYEQYF
TRBJ1-5,-,-,TRBV28,TGTGCCAGCAGTTCCCCGGGACTGAATCAGCCCCAGCATTTT,CASSSPGLNQPQHF
TRBJ1-6,-,many,TRBV6-1,TGTGCCAGCAGCGACGGGAGCGAGAATTCACCCCTCCACTTT,CASSDGSENSPLHF
TRBJ2-1,TRBD2,-,TRBV6-1,TGTGCCAGCAGTGAAGCGCGAGCGGGAAAGGGCTATGAGCAGTTCTTC,CASSEARAGKGYEQFF